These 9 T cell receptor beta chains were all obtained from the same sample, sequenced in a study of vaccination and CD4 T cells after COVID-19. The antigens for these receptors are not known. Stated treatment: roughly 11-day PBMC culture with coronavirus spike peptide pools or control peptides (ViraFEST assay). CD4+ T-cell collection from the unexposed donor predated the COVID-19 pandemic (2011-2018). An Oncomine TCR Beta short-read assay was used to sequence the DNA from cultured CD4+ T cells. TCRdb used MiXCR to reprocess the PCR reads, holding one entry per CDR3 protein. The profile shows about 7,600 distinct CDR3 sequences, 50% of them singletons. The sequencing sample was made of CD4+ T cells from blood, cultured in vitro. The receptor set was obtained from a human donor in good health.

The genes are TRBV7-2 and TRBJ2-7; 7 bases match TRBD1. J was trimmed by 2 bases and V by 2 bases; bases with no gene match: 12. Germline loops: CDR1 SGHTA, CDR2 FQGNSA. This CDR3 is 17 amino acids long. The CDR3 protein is CASSLRIAGQGAYEQYF. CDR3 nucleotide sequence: TGTGCCAGCAGCTTACGTATTGCGGGCCAGGGGGCCTACGAGCAGTACTTC. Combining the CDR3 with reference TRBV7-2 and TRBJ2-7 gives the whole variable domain GAGVSQSPSNKVTEKGKDVELRCDPISGHTALYWYRQSLGQGLEFLIYFQGNSAPDKSGLPSDRFSAERTGGSVSTLTIQRTQQEDSAVYLCASSLRIAGQGAYEQYFGPGTRLTVT.

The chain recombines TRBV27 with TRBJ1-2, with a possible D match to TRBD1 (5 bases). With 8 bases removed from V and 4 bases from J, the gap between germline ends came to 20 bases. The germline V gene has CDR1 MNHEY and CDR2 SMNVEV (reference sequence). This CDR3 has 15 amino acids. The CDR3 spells CASSPAPGTVYGYTF. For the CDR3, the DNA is TGTGCCAGCTCCCCTGCCCCCGGGACGGTCTATGGCTACACCTTC.

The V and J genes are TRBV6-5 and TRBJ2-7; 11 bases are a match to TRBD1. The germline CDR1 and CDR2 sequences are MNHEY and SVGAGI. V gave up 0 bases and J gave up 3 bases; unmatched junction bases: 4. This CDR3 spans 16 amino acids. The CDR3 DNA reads TGTGCCAGCAGTTACTCGGGGACAGGGGGGAACTACGAGCAGTACTTC. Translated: CASSYSGTGGNYEQYF.

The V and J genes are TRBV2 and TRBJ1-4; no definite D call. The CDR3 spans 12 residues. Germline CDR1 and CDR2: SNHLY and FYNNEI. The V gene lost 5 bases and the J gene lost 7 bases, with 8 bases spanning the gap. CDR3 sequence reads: CASSIRGEKLFF. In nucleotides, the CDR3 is TGTGCCAGCAGTATACGGGGTGAAAAACTGTTTTTT. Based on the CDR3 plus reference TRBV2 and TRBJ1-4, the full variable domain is EPEVTQTPSHQVTQMGQEVILRCVPISNHLYFYWYRQILGQKVEFLVSFYNNEISEKSEIFDDQFSVERPDGSNFTLKIRSTKLEDSAMYFCASSIRGEKLFFGSGTQLSVL.

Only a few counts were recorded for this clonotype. The CDR3: CASSYVRDRPNTHANTEAFF. CDR3 in DNA: TGTGCCAGCAGTTACGTGAGGGACAGACCGAACACACATGCGAACACTGAAGCTTTCTTT. This chain connects TRBV6-2 or TRBV6-3 to TRBJ1-1; 7 bases match TRBD1. The trim removed 2 bases at V and 1 base at J, leaving 19 bases unmatched. Germline assignment: CDR1 MNHEY and CDR2 SVGEGT. The CDR3 covers 20 residues.

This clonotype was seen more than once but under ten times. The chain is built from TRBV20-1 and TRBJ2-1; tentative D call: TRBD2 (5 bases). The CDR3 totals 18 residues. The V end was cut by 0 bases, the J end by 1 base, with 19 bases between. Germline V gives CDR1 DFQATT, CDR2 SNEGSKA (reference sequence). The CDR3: CSARESAGRARSYNEQFF. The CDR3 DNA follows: TGCAGTGCTAGAGAGTCGGCGGGCCGGGCTCGTTCCTACAATGAGCAGTTCTTC.

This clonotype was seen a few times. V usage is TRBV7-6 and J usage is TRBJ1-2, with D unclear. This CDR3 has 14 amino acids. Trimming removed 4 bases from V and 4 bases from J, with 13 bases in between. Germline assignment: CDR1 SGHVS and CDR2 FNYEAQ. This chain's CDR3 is CASSSSGVFYGYTF. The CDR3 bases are TGTGCCAGCAGCTCCTCCGGCGTTTTCTATGGCTACACCTTC.

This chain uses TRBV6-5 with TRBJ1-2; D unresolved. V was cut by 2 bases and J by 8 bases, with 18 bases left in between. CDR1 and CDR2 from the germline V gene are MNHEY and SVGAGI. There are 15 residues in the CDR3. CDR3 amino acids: CASSYTGDPGKGYTF. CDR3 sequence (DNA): TGTGCCAGCAGTTACACTGGAGACCCAGGAAAAGGCTACACCTTC.

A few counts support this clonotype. The CDR3 DNA sequence: TGTGCCAGCAGCCCTGCCCCCCCTTCTTCATACGAGCAGTACTTC. Protein product: CASSPAPPSSYEQYF. The rearrangement uses TRBV27 and TRBJ2-7; no clear D gene. In germline, CDR1 is MNHEY, CDR2 SMNVEV (reference sequence). V was cut by 6 bases and J by 4 bases, with 19 bases left in between. CDR3 length: 15 amino acids.